This TCR beta chain was sequenced in a study of OX40 agonist ivuxolimab in advanced cancers. Generated by immunoSEQ multiplex PCR, the TCRdb table keeps only in-frame clones and is missing some. The sample consists of about 70,000 clones, 88% of them appearing once. Germline V gene lookup returns CDR1 MRHNA and CDR2 SNTAGT. The length of the CDR3 is 15 residues. V was shortened by 6 bases and J by 2 bases, with 16 bases between the two germline ends. The sequence was collected from an adult with an advanced solid tumor such as melanoma, head and neck, liver or kidney cancer. The sample here was CD4+ or CD8+ T cells sorted from blood, taken in a trial of the OX40 agonist ivuxolimab. The J gene is TRBJ1-1, the V gene TRBV6-4, with D possibly being TRBD1 (6 bases). The CDR3 DNA follows: TGTGCCAGCAGAGCAATGCAGGGGATAAACACTGAAGCTTTCTTT. This translates into CASRAMQGINTEAFF.